This T cell receptor beta chain appears in the sequencing data of a study of T-cell memory formation after mild COVID-19. Turning to the study itself: The study found TCR clusters largely donor specific. Notes on the study in general: Some SARS-CoV-2-responding clones were already detected in memory before infection.

5'RACE with constant-segment primers yielded barcoded, UMI-tagged TCR alpha and TCR beta cDNA libraries. MiXCR, applied by TCRdb to the 5' RACE reads, yields one record per CDR3 protein. The profile shows 400,000 or so distinct CDR3 sequences, about 19% of them singletons. There are a few counts of this clonotype. Its target is not known. The sequence was obtained from an adult woman who had mild COVID-19 (a few samples of this study predate the infection). Cell type and time point are not known. The sequenced sample consisted of PBMCs or a T cell subset sorted from them (not recorded which).

The CDR3 region is CASSSPTLETQYF. The CDR3 region has the DNA TGTGCCAGCAGCTCCCCGACACTGGAGACCCAGTACTTC. The V call is TRBV7-6, the J call TRBJ2-5; D gene unclear. V dropped 4 bases and J dropped 5 bases, with 11 bases sitting between them. Germline assignment: CDR1 SGHVS and CDR2 FNYEAQ. The CDR3 contains 13 residues.